The clone carrying this T cell receptor beta chain was detected ten times or more. Unsorted whole blood yielded the blood RNA, and germline DNA was also extracted. This sample is drawn from a study of tumor-infiltrating lymphocytes in primary liver carcinoma. Per the germline V gene, CDR1 is SGHDT and CDR2 is YYEEEE. The CDR3 sequence is 15 residues long. The V segment lost 7 bases and the J segment 4 bases; nucleotides outside the gene matches: 11. With around 500 ng total RNA as template and a constant-region primer, TCR beta cDNA was made. Three nested multiplex PCR rounds, a slightly modified ARM-PCR method, built the TCR beta libraries. For roughly 10 cycles apiece, the opening two PCR rounds ran with TRBV1-TRBV30 forward primers and a C-beta reverse primer. TCRdb re-analysed the multiplex PCR reads in MiXCR, keeping a single row per CDR3 protein. The sample comprises 330,000 or so distinct CDR3 sequences, about 65% of which are singletons, and under 8% rests with the top ten.

The chain recombines TRBV5-6 with TRBJ2-1; TRBD2 matches at 7 bases. This receptor was taken from a man aged 40-55 years with primary liver carcinoma and hepatitis B virus infection. Sequences were obtained from peripheral blood. The CDR3 loop reads CASVKREGRYNEQFF. For the CDR3, the DNA is TGTGCCAGCGTGAAGAGGGAGGGCCGGTACAATGAGCAGTTCTTC. Based on the CDR3 plus reference TRBV5-6 and TRBJ2-1, the full variable domain is DAGVTQSPTHLIKTRGQQVTLRCSPKSGHDTVSWYQQALGQGPQFIFQYYEEEERQRGNFPDRFSGHQFPNYSSELNVNALLLGDSALYLCASVKREGRYNEQFFGPGTRLTVL.